This is a list of T cell receptor beta chains from one sample in a study of OX40 agonist ivuxolimab in advanced cancers. Only in-frame clones appear in the TCRdb table, and some are missing; sequencing was by immunoSEQ multiplex PCR. Of tens of thousands of clones listed, roughly 90% are singletons. Material: CD4+ or CD8+ T cells sorted from blood, obtained in a trial of the OX40 agonist ivuxolimab. These receptors all come from an adult with an advanced solid tumor such as melanoma, head and neck, liver or kidney cancer. Both conserved end residues are part of each CDR3. D genes are given only for firm matches. Rows may omit the clone size; those that give it use once, few, many or a size class.

V	size	D	J	DNA	CDR3
TRBV15	-	-	TRBJ1-5	TGTGCCACCAGCGGAGTTAGGGGAAGGTTTCAGGGCAATCAGCCCCAGCATTTT	CATSGVRGRFQGNQPQHF
TRBV7-3	few	TRBD2	TRBJ2-7	TGTGCCAGCAGCGCCGGGGGGGCCAAATCCTACGAGCAGTACTTC	CASSAGGAKSYEQYF
TRBV5-1	-	-	TRBJ2-1	TGCGCCAGCAGCTTGGCACCCAGGATGGACAATGAGCAGTTCTTC	CASSLAPRMDNEQFF
TRBV30	-	-	TRBJ1-2	TGTGCCTGGAGTTCCAAAGGAGCTTCCTTCTATGGCTACACCTTC	CAWSSKGASFYGYTF
TRBV7-9	-	TRBD1	TRBJ1-2	TGTGCCAGCAGCCCGGACGGACAGGGGAGGACGACCTTC	CASSPDGQGRTTF
TRBV6-6	-	-	TRBJ2-3	TGTGCCAGCAGTTATTTTAGCACAGATACGCAGTATTTT	CASSYFSTDTQYF
TRBV19	-	TRBD2	TRBJ2-3	TGTGCCAGTAGTATATTAGCGGGTAAAGCAGATACGCAGTATTTT	CASSILAGKADTQYF
TRBV25-1	few	TRBD2	TRBJ2-5	TGTGCCAGCAGTGAATATGGGACCGGGAGGAGTGAGACCCAGTACTTC	CASSEYGTGRSETQYF
TRBV10-3	-	-	TRBJ1-3	TGTGCCATCAGTGAGTCGTATGGGGGGAACACCATATATTTT	CAISESYGGNTIYF
TRBV19	-	-	TRBJ1-5	TGTGCCAGTAGTTTCCTACAGAGGGCACTGAATCAGCCCCAGCATTTT	CASSFLQRALNQPQHF
TRBV18	-	TRBD1	TRBJ1-5	TGTGCCAGCTCACTGGGACAGAATAGCAATCAGCCCCAGCATTTT	CASSLGQNSNQPQHF
TRBV7-9	-	-	TRBJ2-5	TGTGCCAGCAGCTTTTGGCAGGGGGGGGAGACCCAGTACTTC	CASSFWQGGETQYF
TRBV13	-	TRBD1	TRBJ1-1	TGTGCCAGCAGCTTAATGACAGGGTCTTTTGTCACTGAAGCTTTCTTT	CASSLMTGSFVTEAFF
TRBV5-1	-	TRBD2	TRBJ2-5	TGCGCCAGCAGCGCCCTGGGGGGGCAAGAGACCCAGTACTTC	CASSALGGQETQYF
TRBV11-3	once	-	TRBJ1-2	TGTGCCAGCAGCTTAGGGGTAGGGGTATACGACTATGGCTACACCTTC	CASSLGVGVYDYGYTF
TRBV7-3	-	TRBD2	TRBJ2-5	TGTGCCAGCAGCTTAACCGGACTAGCGGGAGGAGAGACCCAGTACTTC	CASSLTGLAGGETQYF
TRBV7-9	-	-	TRBJ2-1	TGTGCCAGCAGCTTAGCGATTTACAATGAGCAGTTCTTC	CASSLAIYNEQFF
TRBV6-1	few	-	TRBJ2-7	TGTGCCAGCAAGGGCGGGCGGAGCTCCTACGAGCAGTACTTC	CASKGGRSSYEQYF
TRBV27	-	-	TRBJ1-1	TGTGCCAGCAGTTTATCCACGAACACTGAAGCTTTCTTT	CASSLSTNTEAFF
TRBV27	-	-	TRBJ2-5	TGTGCCAGCAGCCCGGGAATTCAAGAGACCCAGTACTTC	CASSPGIQETQYF
TRBV7-3	once	-	TRBJ2-3	TGTGCCAGCAGCCCACGTGGGGGGGCCGGAGATACGCAGTATTTT	CASSPRGGAGDTQYF
TRBV2	-	-	TRBJ2-1	TGTGCCAGCAGTGGGAACGGAAACAATGAGCAGTTCTTC	CASSGNGNNEQFF
TRBV11-2	-	TRBD1	TRBJ2-7	TGTGCCAGCAGCTCGGACAGGGGGGGCGAGCAGTACTTC	CASSSDRGGEQYF
TRBV28	-	TRBD1	TRBJ2-7	TGTGCCAGCAGTCCCCCCCTAGAGGACAGGGTCTACGAGCAGTACTTC	CASSPPLEDRVYEQYF
TRBV11-2	-	-	TRBJ1-2	TGTGCCAGCAGCTTAGATCCCGGGGGATTTAACTATGGCTACACCTTC	CASSLDPGGFNYGYTF
TRBV14	-	-	TRBJ2-2	TGTGCCAGCAGCCAAGAAAGCTCCTCGGCCTCCGGGGAGCTGTTTTTT	CASSQESSSASGELFF
TRBV10-3	-	-	TRBJ1-1	TGTGCCATCAGCAGGGTCACTGAAGCTTTCTTT	CAISRVTEAFF
TRBV10-3	-	TRBD2	TRBJ2-2	TGTGCCATCAGTCCGGGACTAGCGGGAGCGAGCACCGGGGAGCTGTTTTTT	CAISPGLAGASTGELFF
TRBV5-6	-	TRBD1	TRBJ1-5	TGTGCCAGCAGCTTGAGACAGGGGTATCAGCCCCAGCATTTT	CASSLRQGYQPQHF
TRBV6-4	-	TRBD1	TRBJ1-2	TGTGCCAGCAGTCTGACAGGGGGCGAAGGCTACACCTTC	CASSLTGGEGYTF
TRBV5-1	-	-	TRBJ1-1	TGCGCCAGCAGGGCAGACCTGAACACTGAAGCTTTCTTT	CASRADLNTEAFF
TRBV30	-	-	TRBJ1-5	TGTGCCTGGGAAAAGGGGTTCAATCAGCCCCAGCATTTT	CAWEKGFNQPQHF
TRBV11-2	-	TRBD1	TRBJ2-3	TGTGCCAGCAGCTCCGCGGGCCTAGGGGGCGGGTGGGATACGCAGTATTTT	CASSSAGLGGGWDTQYF
TRBV2	-	TRBD2	TRBJ2-7	TGTGCCAGCAGTGAAAAGCGGGGCCCTGGTTACGAGCAGTACTTC	CASSEKRGPGYEQYF
TRBV30	-	-	TRBJ1-5	TGTGCCTGGAGTGGTGGGACCTATCAGCCCCAGCATTTT	CAWSGGTYQPQHF